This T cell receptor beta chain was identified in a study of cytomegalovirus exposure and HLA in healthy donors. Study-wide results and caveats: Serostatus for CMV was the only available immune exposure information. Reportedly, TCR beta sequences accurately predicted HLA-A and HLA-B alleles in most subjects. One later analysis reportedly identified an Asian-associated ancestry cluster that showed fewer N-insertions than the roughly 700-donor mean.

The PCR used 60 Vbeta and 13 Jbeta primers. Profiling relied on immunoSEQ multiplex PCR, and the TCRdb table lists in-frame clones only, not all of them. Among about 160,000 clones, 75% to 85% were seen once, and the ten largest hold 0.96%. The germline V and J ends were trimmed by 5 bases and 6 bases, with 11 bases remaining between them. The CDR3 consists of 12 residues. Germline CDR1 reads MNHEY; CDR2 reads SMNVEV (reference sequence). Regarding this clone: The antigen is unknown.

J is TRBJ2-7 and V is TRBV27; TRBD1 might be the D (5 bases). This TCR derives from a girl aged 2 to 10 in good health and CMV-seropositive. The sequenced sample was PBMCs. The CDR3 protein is CASSPSGSEQYF. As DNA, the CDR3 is TGTGCCAGCAGTCCCTCAGGGTCCGAGCAGTACTTC.